These T cell receptor beta chains were read from a single sample in a study of cytomegalovirus exposure and HLA in healthy donors. Assay used: immunoSEQ multiplex PCR; TCRdb lists only in-frame clones, some missing. The sample records approximately 120,000 clones, around 95% being singletons. The sequencing input was PBMCs. The receptors here all came from a young man in good health and CMV-seronegative. CDR3s include the opening cysteine and the closing phenylalanine or tryptophan. D genes are given only for firm matches. For some rows the clone size is stated as once, few or many, or as a class when expanded; others skip it.

D: TRBD2
length: 15
V: TRBV9
size: -
J: TRBJ2-3
DNA: TGTGCCAGCAGCGTTACTAGCGGGGGCACAGATACGCAGTATTTT
CDR3: CASSVTSGGTDTQYF

D: TRBD2
length: 16
V: TRBV7-9
size: -
J: TRBJ2-1
DNA: TGTGCCAGCAGCTTAGAATGGGGACTAGCTCACAATGAGCAGTTCTTC
CDR3: CASSLEWGLAHNEQFF

D: -
length: 12
V: TRBV7-2
size: -
J: TRBJ2-1
DNA: TGTGCCAGCAGCCCCGGGTGGCTGGGGCAGTTCTTC
CDR3: CASSPGWLGQFF

D: TRBD1
length: 14
V: TRBV6-5
size: -
J: TRBJ2-4
DNA: TGTGCCAGCAGTGAAGACAGGGGTAAAAACATTCAGTACTTC
CDR3: CASSEDRGKNIQYF

D: TRBD2
length: 16
V: TRBV13
size: once
J: TRBJ2-2
DNA: TGTGCCAGCAGCCCGGGACTAGCAGAGAACACCGGGGAGCTGTTTTTT
CDR3: CASSPGLAENTGELFF

D: TRBD2
length: 16
V: TRBV6-1
size: once
J: TRBJ2-7
DNA: TGTGCCAGCAGTGTCCCCCGGACTAGCGGCTACTACGAGCAGTACTTC
CDR3: CASSVPRTSGYYEQYF

D: -
length: 15
V: TRBV19
size: -
J: TRBJ1-1
DNA: TGTGCCAGTAGTATAGCGGAACAGGGTGGAACTGAAGCTTTCTTT
CDR3: CASSIAEQGGTEAFF

D: TRBD1
length: 12
V: TRBV29-1
size: once
J: TRBJ2-7
DNA: TGCAGCGTTGAAAGGGGGCTCTCCGAGCAGTACTTC
CDR3: CSVERGLSEQYF

D: TRBD2
length: 17
V: TRBV9
size: -
J: TRBJ2-1
DNA: TGTGCCAGCAGCGTAGCACTAGCGGGGATCTCCTACAATGAGCAGTTCTTC
CDR3: CASSVALAGISYNEQFF

D: -
length: 15
V: TRBV28
size: -
J: TRBJ2-5
DNA: TGTGCCAGCAGTTCAGCTCAGGGGGGTAAAGAGACCCAGTACTTC
CDR3: CASSSAQGGKETQYF

D: TRBD1
length: 16
V: TRBV28
size: -
J: TRBJ2-7
DNA: TGTGCCAGCAGTTTCCCGGGACAGGGGAAGTTTTTCGAGCAGTACTTC
CDR3: CASSFPGQGKFFEQYF

D: -
length: 14
V: TRBV7-3
size: -
J: TRBJ1-1
DNA: TGTGCCAGCAGCTTATCGGGGGGAGTCGCTGAAGCTTTCTTT
CDR3: CASSLSGGVAEAFF

D: TRBD2
length: 15
V: TRBV9
size: -
J: TRBJ2-1
DNA: TGTGCCAGCACACCGAGCGGGAGACTCTACAATGAGCAGTTCTTC
CDR3: CASTPSGRLYNEQFF

D: TRBD2
length: 14
V: TRBV28
size: -
J: TRBJ2-7
DNA: TGTGCCAGCAGTTTCCTCCAGCGGGATCACGAGCAGTACTTC
CDR3: CASSFLQRDHEQYF

D: TRBD1
length: 15
V: TRBV2
size: -
J: TRBJ2-3
DNA: TGTGCCAGCGCTGACAGGGGGCGCGGCACAGATACGCAGTATTTT
CDR3: CASADRGRGTDTQYF

D: TRBD1
length: 17
V: TRBV7-9
size: -
J: TRBJ2-6
DNA: TGTGCCAGCAGCTTCGGGACAGGTTTCTCTGGGGCCAACGTCCTGACTTTC
CDR3: CASSFGTGFSGANVLTF

D: -
length: 12
V: TRBV5-8
size: -
J: TRBJ2-5
DNA: TGTGCCAGCAGCCGGTATCAAGAGACCCAGTACTTC
CDR3: CASSRYQETQYF

D: -
length: 14
V: TRBV7-3
size: -
J: TRBJ2-2
DNA: TGTGCCAGCAGCTTACTGGGCTCGGCCGGGGAGCTGTTTTTT
CDR3: CASSLLGSAGELFF

D: TRBD2
length: 15
V: TRBV5-4
size: -
J: TRBJ2-1
DNA: TGTGCCAGCAGCTTGAGCGCTAGCGGGTACAATGAGCAGTTCTTC
CDR3: CASSLSASGYNEQFF

D: -
length: 16
V: TRBV5-6
size: -
J: TRBJ2-6
DNA: TGTGCCAGCAGCTTCATCGGTGTATCTGGGGCCAACGTCCTGACTTTC
CDR3: CASSFIGVSGANVLTF

D: TRBD1
length: 14
V: TRBV25-1
size: -
J: TRBJ1-2
DNA: TGTGCCAGCAGTGAATACGGGGACAGGGAAGGCTACACCTTC
CDR3: CASSEYGDREGYTF

D: TRBD1
length: 16
V: TRBV7-2
size: -
J: TRBJ1-3
DNA: TGTGCCAGCAGCCCCCGGGACAGGGGTAATGGAAACACCATATATTTT
CDR3: CASSPRDRGNGNTIYF

D: TRBD2
length: 14
V: TRBV6-6
size: once
J: TRBJ2-7
DNA: TGTGCCAGCAGTTACAGGGAGGGGTCCTACGAGCAGTACTTC
CDR3: CASSYREGSYEQYF

D: -
length: 14
V: TRBV6-1
size: -
J: TRBJ1-2
DNA: TGTGCCAGCAGTGACCAGGGGCCCCCTTATGGCTACACCTTC
CDR3: CASSDQGPPYGYTF

D: -
length: 15
V: TRBV7-9
size: -
J: TRBJ1-4
DNA: TGTGCCAGCAGCCTGAAGGCGGGACTTGAAGAAAAACTGTTTTTT
CDR3: CASSLKAGLEEKLFF

D: -
length: 12
V: TRBV6-6
size: few
J: TRBJ1-3
DNA: TGTGCCAGCAGTCCCCAGGGAAACACCATATATTTT
CDR3: CASSPQGNTIYF

D: -
length: 15
V: TRBV6-1
size: -
J: TRBJ2-1
DNA: TGTGCCAGCAGTGCCCTGGGGGGGGGCGTCAATGAGCAGTTCTTC
CDR3: CASSALGGGVNEQFF

D: -
length: 16
V: TRBV27
size: -
J: TRBJ1-5
DNA: TGTGCCAGCAGTTTCCGCGGCGGATTTAGCAATCAGCCCCAGCATTTT
CDR3: CASSFRGGFSNQPQHF

D: -
length: 14
V: TRBV21-1
size: -
J: TRBJ1-1
DNA: TGTGCCAGCAGCGCACACCCCACTGGAGGAAAAGCTTTCTTT
CDR3: CASSAHPTGGKAFF

D: -
length: 13
V: TRBV28
size: -
J: TRBJ2-7
DNA: TGTGCCAGCATGTCGGGAAGCCCTTACGAGCAGTACTTC
CDR3: CASMSGSPYEQYF

D: TRBD1
length: 15
V: TRBV27
size: -
J: TRBJ1-5
DNA: TGTGCCAGCAGTATCCTACAGGGGGCGGATCAGCCCCAGCATTTT
CDR3: CASSILQGADQPQHF

D: -
length: 15
V: TRBV25-1
size: -
J: TRBJ2-7
DNA: TGTGCCAGCAGTGACCTTAGGCCAGACAGACACGAGCAGTACTTC
CDR3: CASSDLRPDRHEQYF

D: TRBD1
length: 17
V: TRBV7-2
size: -
J: TRBJ1-5
DNA: TGTGCCAGCAGCCCCTCGGACAGGGGCGCCAGCAATCAGCCCCAGCATTTT
CDR3: CASSPSDRGASNQPQHF

D: -
length: 16
V: TRBV19
size: once
J: TRBJ2-2
DNA: TGTGCCAGTAGTATTCAAGGGGCCGGGAACACCGGGGAGCTGTTTTTT
CDR3: CASSIQGAGNTGELFF

D: -
length: 14
V: TRBV30
size: -
J: TRBJ1-1
DNA: TGTGCCTGGAGTGTACTACAGGGCCGGACTGAAGCTTTCTTT
CDR3: CAWSVLQGRTEAFF

D: -
length: 14
V: TRBV30
size: -
J: TRBJ1-4
DNA: TGTGCCTGGAGTCGAGGGGACACTGGTGAAAAACTGTTTTTT
CDR3: CAWSRGDTGEKLFF

D: TRBD1
length: 17
V: TRBV28
size: -
J: TRBJ2-7
DNA: TGTGCCAGCATGCCCCCACCCGGGACAGGGGAGTCCTACGAGCAGTACTTC
CDR3: CASMPPPGTGESYEQYF

D: TRBD2
length: 16
V: TRBV9
size: -
J: TRBJ2-3
DNA: TGTGCCAGCAGCGTAGTGGCGGGAGGGCCGGGAGATACGCAGTATTTT
CDR3: CASSVVAGGPGDTQYF

D: -
length: 13
V: TRBV5-1
size: few
J: TRBJ2-7
DNA: TGCGCCAGCAGCCCTACAGGGATCCACGAGCAGTACTTC
CDR3: CASSPTGIHEQYF

D: TRBD2
length: 17
V: TRBV6-1
size: once
J: TRBJ2-6
DNA: TGTGCCAGCAGTGAAGGGCGGGAGAGGTCTGGGGCCAACGTCCTGACTTTC
CDR3: CASSEGRERSGANVLTF

D: -
length: 17
V: TRBV27
size: -
J: TRBJ1-4
DNA: TGTGCCAGCAGCCCCGGGCTTAGGGACACCGGGAATGAAAAACTGTTTTTT
CDR3: CASSPGLRDTGNEKLFF